These 19 T cell receptor beta chains were all obtained from the same sample, sequenced in a study of glioma-infiltrating T cells. TCR alpha and beta CDR3 regions were amplified from RNA using iRepertoire nested multiplex PCR. Using its own MiXCR run on the multiplex PCR reads, TCRdb lists one record per CDR3 protein. The sample records roughly 200,000 distinct CDR3 sequences, 43% being singletons. Sequencing used glioma tissue, nonneoplastic brain tissue, or PBMCs (not recorded which). These receptors were collected from a human donor with low-grade glioma or glioblastoma, undergoing nonglioma brain surgery, or in good health (not recorded which).

The CDR3 region has the DNA TGTGCCAGCAGCTATAGGGACTCCTTTGGCTACACCTTC. This encodes CASSYRDSFGYTF. V is TRBV5-4 and J is TRBJ1-2; D is possibly TRBD1 (5 bases). CDR1 is SGHNT, CDR2 YYREEE, per germline (reference sequence). The CDR3 loop spans 13 amino acids. V was trimmed by 3 bases and J by 7 bases, leaving 13 bases between them. The whole variable domain, remainder taken from reference TRBV5-4 and TRBJ1-2, is ETGVTQSPTHLIKTRGQQVTLRCSSQSGHNTVSWYQQALGQGPQFIFQYYREEENGRGNFPPRFSGLQFPNYSSELNVNALELDDSALYLCASSYRDSFGYTFGSGTRLTVV.

The V and J genes are TRBV19 and TRBJ1-2; D is perhaps TRBD1 (5 bases). The CDR3 extends over 14 amino acids. V lost 4 bases to trimming and J lost 2 bases, with 11 bases between them. The germline CDR1 and CDR2 sequences are LNHDA and SQIVND (reference sequence). This CDR3 is CASSNKGENYGYTF. CDR3 in DNA: TGTGCCAGTAGTAATAAAGGGGAAAACTATGGCTACACCTTC.

This chain connects TRBV19 to TRBJ2-1; the match to TRBD2 covers 7 bases. CDR3 size: 14 residues. Germline CDR1 and CDR2: LNHDA and SQIVND (reference sequence). The J segment lost 10 bases and the V segment lost 3 bases, leaving 9 bases of the junction unmatched. Written as DNA, the CDR3 is TGTGCCAGTAGTATCGTACTAGCGTTCGGGGAGCAGTTCTTC. It encodes CASSIVLAFGEQFF. The complete variable domain, with remaining parts taken from reference TRBV19 and TRBJ2-1, reads DGGITQSPKYLFRKEGQNVTLSCEQNLNHDAMYWYRQDPGQGLRLIYYSQIVNDFQKGDIAEGYSVSREKKESFPLTVTSAQKNPTAFYLCASSIVLAFGEQFFGPGTRLTVL.

This clonotype was detected once. A read error is possible here, since a much larger clone lies one base away. The chain links TRBV27 to TRBJ2-7; 7 nucleotides agree with TRBD1. The V gene's germline CDR1 is MNHEY and CDR2 SMNVEV (reference sequence). The CDR3 is 14 residues long. J lost 3 bases, V lost 6 bases, and 8 bases had no gene match. The CDR3 is CASSNRDSIYEQYF. CDR3 sequence (DNA): TGTGCCAGCAGCAACCGGGACAGCATCTACGAGCAGTACTTC.

This clonotype was counted only a few times. The gene calls are TRBV5-1 and TRBJ2-3; 7 bases are a match to TRBD1. The V gene end was trimmed by 4 bases and the J gene end by 9 bases; junction bases not matched to a gene: 11. The germline CDR1 and CDR2 sequences are SGHRS and YFSETQ. This CDR3 contains 14 residues. The CDR3 nucleotides are TGCGCCAGCAGCAAAATTGGGACAGACGCAACGCAGTATTTT. As protein: CASSKIGTDATQYF.

Worth noting for this clonotype: The junction departs from germline at one end; a sequencing error may be responsible. The CDR3 sequence is CASSAPANAEAFF. The CDR3 DNA sequence: TGTGCCAGCAGTGCTCCAGCGAACGCTGAAGCTTTCTTT. V is TRBV6-1 and J is TRBJ1-1; D is unresolved. Germline values: CDR1 MNHNS, CDR2 SASEGT. The CDR3 covers 13 residues.

Many counts were recorded for this clonotype. The V and J genes are TRBV20-1 and TRBJ2-1; 16 bases map to TRBD2. The CDR3 spans 14 residues. From germline, CDR1 is DFQATT and CDR2 SNEGSKA (reference sequence). Trimming cost V 4 bases and J 9 bases; bases outside gene matches: 3. The CDR3 nucleotides are TGCAGTGCTATGGGACTAGCGGGAGGGAGTGAGCAGTTCTTC. Its translation: CSAMGLAGGSEQFF.

Concerning this clonotype: A much larger clone is a single base away; this may be a read error. The chain links TRBV7-3 to TRBJ2-3, with D possibly matching TRBD2 (6 bases). The CDR3 extends over 15 amino acids. Between the trimmed V and J ends, which lost 4 bases and 1 base, there was a span of 12 bases. CDR1 is SGHTA, CDR2 FQGTGA, per germline. The CDR3 here is CASSSGVAGTDTQYF. CDR3 DNA: TGTGCCAGCAGCTCCGGAGTAGCGGGCACAGATACGCAGTATTTT.

Notes on this clonotype: It may be a read error: a sequence one base away is much more abundant. The chain employs TRBV24-1 and TRBJ2-1; TRBD2 might be the D (5 bases). The CDR3 has 12 amino acids. The germline CDR1 and CDR2 sequences are KGHDR and SFDVKD. CDR3 in amino acids: CATSGPGESILF. CDR3 nucleotide sequence: TGTGCCACCAGTGGCCCTGGGGAGAGTATCCTCTTC.

A note on this clonotype: It may be a read error: a sequence one base away is much more abundant. The chain couples TRBV20-1 to TRBJ1-5, with D possibly matching TRBD1 (5 bases). This CDR3 has 16 amino acids. Germline loops: CDR1 DFQATT, CDR2 SNEGSKA (reference sequence). The CDR3 coding sequence is TGCAGTGCTAGCGTCACAGGACTAAGTAGCAATCACCCCCAGCATTTT. Protein sequence: CSASVTGLSSNHPQHF.

This clonotype has ten or more counts. The CDR3 nucleotides are TGTGCCAGCAGTTACGAACGGGGAGACTATGGCTACACCTTC. Protein: CASSYERGDYGYTF. This rearrangement joins TRBV6-6 to TRBJ1-2; D is undetermined. V shed 2 bases and J shed 3 bases, with 10 bases lying between them. Germline V gene lookup returns CDR1 MNHNY and CDR2 SVGAGI (reference sequence). The CDR3 sequence is 14 residues long.

Concerning this clonotype itself: It may be a read error: a sequence one base away is much more abundant. V usage is TRBV4-1 and J usage is TRBJ1-1; D gene uncertain. Germline V lookup: CDR1 MGHRA, CDR2 YSYEKL. The CDR3 length is 16 residues. CDR3 nucleotides: TGCGCCAGCACCCAAGGTTGGACGGTTCTGAACACTGAAGCTTTCTTT. It is translated as CASTQGWTVLNTEAFF.

The chain is built from TRBV20-1 and TRBJ2-1, with TRBD2 as a possible D gene (5 bases). Germline CDR1 reads DFQATT; CDR2 reads SNEGSKA (reference sequence). Trimming removed 0 bases at V and 4 bases at J, with 16 bases between. The CDR3 is 16 amino acids. CDR3 loop: CSARDARAEMYNEQFF. In nucleotides, the CDR3 is TGCAGTGCTAGAGATGCGCGGGCTGAAATGTACAATGAGCAGTTCTTC.

The gene calls are TRBV15 and TRBJ2-7, with a weak D call TRBD2 (5 bases). Trimming pared 3 bases from V and 7 bases from J, leaving 22 bases between. CDR1 and CDR2 from the germline V gene are LNHNV and YYDKDF (reference sequence). The CDR3 has 16 residues. In DNA form, the CDR3 reads TGTGCCACCAGCAGTTTTCGAGGGATGAGGAACAATGAGCAGTACTTC. It is translated as CATSSFRGMRNNEQYF.

The chain carries TRBV2 and TRBJ2-7; weak D call: TRBD2 (6 bases). Germline CDR1 SNHLY, CDR2 FYNNEI. V lost 5 bases and J lost 9, with 23 bases in between. The CDR3 has 15 amino acids. CDR3 nucleotides: TGTGCCAGCAGTAGGTCGGGACTCCCCTCTGACGGGCAGTACTTC. Its translation is CASSRSGLPSDGQYF. Complete variable domain (other parts from reference TRBV2 and TRBJ2-7): EPEVTQTPSHQVTQMGQEVILRCVPISNHLYFYWYRQILGQKVEFLVSFYNNEISEKSEIFDDQFSVERPDGSNFTLKIRSTKLEDSAMYFCASSRSGLPSDGQYFGPGTRLTVT.

As concerns this clonotype: A clone one base away is much larger, so this may be a read error. This sequence joins TRBV3-1 and TRBJ2-1; tentative D call: TRBD1 (7 bases). Germline V CDR1 and CDR2: LGHDT, YNNKEL (reference sequence). The CDR3 spans 16 residues. The CDR3 protein is CASSQVAGQPYNGQFF. Written as DNA, the CDR3 is TGTGCCAGCAGCCAAGTCGCGGGACAGCCCTACAATGGGCAGTTCTTC.

This clonotype came up a few times. The rearrangement uses TRBV29-1 and TRBJ2-1; no clear D gene. Germline lookup yields CDR1 SQVTM and CDR2 ANQGSEA. V lost 4 bases, J lost 0 bases, and 19 bases lay in between. The CDR3 has 17 amino acids. The CDR3 bases are TGCAGCGTTGGACTCCTAGGAGTATTGAGCTCCTACAATGAGCAGTTCTTC. It codes for CSVGLLGVLSSYNEQFF.

As regards this clonotype: A much larger clone lies a single base off, so this may be a read error. V and J are TRBV20-1 and TRBJ2-7; tentative D call: TRBD1 (6 bases). CDR3 length: 13 residues. Germline V gene lookup returns CDR1 DFQATT and CDR2 SNEGSKA (reference sequence). The CDR3 sequence: CSATPTGSYERYF. In DNA form, the CDR3 reads TGCAGTGCTACCCCGACAGGTTCCTACGAGCGGTACTTC.

The J gene is TRBJ2-3, the V gene TRBV20-1; TRBD2 matches at 7 bases. The length of the CDR3 is 15 residues. Per the germline V gene, CDR1 is DFQATT and CDR2 is SNEGSKA (reference sequence). V lost 2 bases, J lost 3 bases, and 8 bases stayed unmatched. In nucleotides, the CDR3 is TGCAGTGCTAGATCCCTAGCGGAGAGAACAGATACGCAGTATTTT. This sequence encodes CSARSLAERTDTQYF.